These 5 T cell receptor beta chains originate from one sample sequenced in a study of CD8 T cells in ankylosing spondylitis. The study, taken as a whole, reports: For ankylosing spondylitis blood, a TCR beta motif of 8 or 9 highly homologous variants appeared characteristic.

TCRdb reanalysed the 5' RACE reads using MiXCR and keeps one entry per CDR3 protein. The sample has just under 550,000 distinct CDR3 sequences, roughly 13% seen once. These receptors are not linked to any known antigen. Source material: blood, either unsorted or a sorted T cell fraction (not recorded which). These receptors all come from a male donor with ankylosing spondylitis.

This clonotype was seen more than once but under ten times. V gene TRBV4-1 combines with J gene TRBJ2-1; 9 bases match TRBD2. Losses at the gene ends were 6 bases for V and 3 bases for J; bases not matched to a gene: 9. CDR3 size: 16 residues. Germline V gene sequence: CDR1 MGHRA, CDR2 YSYEKL. CDR3: CASRRLADTYYNEQFF. The CDR3 DNA reads as TGCGCCAGCAGACGACTAGCGGACACTTACTACAATGAGCAGTTCTTC.

The chain links TRBV4-1 to TRBJ2-5, with TRBD1 matching over 9 bases. The CDR3 contains 16 residues. Per germline, CDR1 MGHRA and CDR2 YSYEKL. The trim removed 3 bases at V and 5 bases at J, leaving 10 bases unmatched. DNA for the CDR3: TGCGCCAGCAGCCAGGAAGGACAGGGGTTGTGGGAGACCCAGTACTTC. Its translation is CASSQEGQGLWETQYF.

The sample holds a few counts of this clonotype. The chain links TRBV29-1 to TRBJ1-1, with 7 bases matching TRBD1. V shed 4 bases and J 1 base; nucleotides not matched to a gene: 3. The CDR3 is 13 amino acids. CDR1 and CDR2 (germline): SQVTM, ANQGSEA. The CDR3 protein is CSVVRTGNTEAFF. The CDR3 nucleotides read TGCAGCGTTGTCAGGACAGGGAACACTGAAGCTTTCTTT.

The chain employs TRBV12-3 or TRBV12-4 and TRBJ1-2; 10 bases are a match to TRBD1. The CDR3 is made up of 14 amino acids. The ends lost 3 bases at V and 7 bases at J; junction bases unmatched: 5. In nucleotides, the CDR3 is TGTGCCAGCAGTTTCCCCGGACAGGGGGGTGGCTACACCTTC. Its protein is CASSFPGQGGGYTF.

The chain is built from TRBV4-1 and TRBJ2-5, with D hard to call. This CDR3 region has 13 residues. Germline lookup yields CDR1 MGHRA and CDR2 YSYEKL. The V end was cut by 4 bases, the J end by 6 bases, with 12 bases between. CDR3 residues: CASSPGRRQTQYF. In DNA, the CDR3 is TGCGCCAGCAGCCCAGGACGGCGCCAGACCCAGTACTTC.